The rows below give T cell receptor beta chains drawn from one sample of a study of blood T cells in healthy people across ages. TCRdb used MiXCR to reprocess the 5' RACE reads, holding one entry per CDR3 protein. The table has about 840,000 distinct CDR3 sequences, just under 30% seen once. The data were also submitted as part of a second study, on T cells of mothers and their children.

Sequences were obtained from blood. Source of these receptors: a woman aged 40 to 50 in good health. Each CDR3 is given with its conserved first and last residue. The D gene is left open where the match is weak. Expanded clones are given a class, and other clones once, few, many or no size at all.

v_gene	j_gene	d_gene	abundance	CDR3aa	CDR3nt
TRBV28	TRBJ2-7	TRBD1	few	CASSLLPPGQGRNEQYF	TGTGCCAGCAGTTTATTACCACCGGGACAGGGGCGGAACGAGCAGTACTTC
TRBV5-1	TRBJ1-2	NA	many	CASSPDIGGGYTF	TGCGCCAGCAGCCCGGACATAGGCGGTGGCTACACCTTC
TRBV24-1	TRBJ2-4	NA	few	CTTSALDGGDIQYF	TGTACCACCAGTGCCCTGGACGGAGGGGACATTCAGTACTTC
TRBV7-9	TRBJ2-1	TRBD1	NA	CASRLTGGHNEQFF	TGTGCCAGCAGACTTACAGGGGGCCACAATGAGCAGTTCTTC
TRBV18	TRBJ2-7	TRBD1	few	CASSRSPGQDLSEQYF	TGTGCCAGCTCACGATCCCCGGGACAGGATCTTTCCGAGCAGTACTTC
TRBV14	TRBJ1-1	NA	few	CASSQMRGVNTEAFF	TGTGCCAGCAGCCAAATGCGGGGTGTGAACACTGAAGCTTTCTTT
TRBV6-2/TRBV6-3	TRBJ2-6	NA	few	CASSPGRSDSGANVRTF	TGTGCCAGCAGTCCGGGACGTAGTGATTCTGGGGCCAACGTCCGGACTTTC
TRBV3-1	TRBJ1-1	TRBD1	NA	CASSQDSTGDTEAFF	TGTGCCAGCAGCCAAGATTCGACAGGGGACACTGAAGCTTTCTTT
TRBV4-3	TRBJ1-2	NA	few	CASSPTRGNYGYTF	TGCGCCAGCAGCCCTACTCGGGGTAACTATGGCTACACCTTC
TRBV6-1	TRBJ2-7	TRBD2	many	CASSQTGTSGGFRYGQYF	TGTGCCAGCAGTCAAACCGGGACTAGCGGGGGATTCCGCTACGGGCAGTACTTC
TRBV4-3	TRBJ1-2	NA	NA	CASSQDPALRYGYTF	TGCGCCAGCAGCCAAGATCCCGCCCTCCGCTATGGTTACACCTTC
TRBV4-1	TRBJ1-1	TRBD1	NA	CASSQGGADRGAFF	TGCGCCAGCAGCCAAGGAGGAGCGGACAGGGGAGCTTTCTTT
TRBV3-1	TRBJ2-1	TRBD2	NA	CASSQRTSSGSYNEQFF	TGTGCCAGCAGCCAAAGGACTTCTAGCGGATCCTACAATGAGCAGTTCTTC
TRBV2	TRBJ2-5	NA	NA	CASHRTVQETQYF	TGTGCCAGCCATAGGACTGTTCAAGAGACCCAGTACTTC
TRBV5-1	TRBJ2-2	NA	few	CASSAATGIDTGELFF	TGCGCCAGCAGCGCAGCCACAGGGATCGACACCGGGGAGCTGTTTTTT
TRBV20-1	TRBJ1-2	NA	few	CSAREIQGYGYTF	TGCAGTGCTAGAGAGATACAGGGATATGGCTACACCTTC
TRBV20-1	TRBJ1-1	NA	few	CSAPEALRVGNTEAFF	TGCAGTGCTCCCGAGGCTCTACGAGTAGGGAACACTGAAGCTTTCTTT
TRBV21-1	TRBJ2-1	NA	NA	CASSKSWGADNEQFF	TGTGCCAGCAGCAAGTCTTGGGGGGCCGACAATGAGCAGTTCTTC
TRBV18	TRBJ2-7	TRBD2	many	CASSPGTNSYEQYF	TGTGCCAGCTCACCAGGGACTAACTCCTACGAGCAGTACTTC
TRBV20-1	TRBJ1-1	NA	few	CSARGGGLSTEAFF	TGCAGTGCTAGGGGAGGGGGGCTGAGCACTGAAGCTTTCTTT
TRBV6-5	TRBJ1-5	NA	NA	CASSRWETDGNQPQHF	TGTGCCAGCAGTCGTTGGGAGACAGATGGCAATCAGCCCCAGCATTTT
TRBV29-1	TRBJ1-1	NA	NA	CSVGGAQPSNTEAFF	TGCAGCGTTGGGGGGGCCCAACCCTCGAACACTGAAGCTTTCTTT
TRBV3-1	TRBJ1-1	NA	once	CASSQVDRRRGGAFF	TGTGCCAGCAGCCAAGTGGACCGCAGACGTGGTGGAGCTTTCTTT
TRBV10-3	TRBJ2-1	TRBD1	few	CAISESTGDYNEQFF	TGTGCCATCAGTGAAAGTACAGGGGATTACAATGAGCAGTTCTTC
TRBV25-1	TRBJ1-1	NA	few	CASSTTGRGEAFF	TGTGCCAGCAGTACAACAGGGCGCGGTGAAGCTTTCTTT
TRBV7-2	TRBJ1-4	TRBD1	few	CASSANRGTNEKLFF	TGTGCCAGCAGCGCGAACAGGGGGACTAATGAAAAACTGTTTTTT
TRBV20-1	TRBJ2-3	NA	NA	CSANTGGGTDTQYF	TGCAGTGCTAATACAGGGGGGGGCACAGATACGCAGTATTTT
TRBV5-6	TRBJ1-5	NA	NA	CASSLSGPINQPQHF	TGTGCCAGCAGCTTGAGTGGACCTATCAATCAGCCCCAGCATTTT
TRBV12-3/TRBV12-4	TRBJ2-1	TRBD2	NA	CASSRGGALPIQPFF	TGTGCCAGCAGTCGGGGGGGGGCCCTCCCCATCCAGCCGTTCTTC
TRBV2	TRBJ1-5	TRBD1	few	CASSLTGDHSNQPQHF	TGTGCCAGCAGTTTGACAGGGGATCATAGCAATCAGCCCCAGCATTTT
TRBV20-1	TRBJ1-6	TRBD1	many	CSATGQGGSSPLHF	TGCAGTGCAACGGGACAGGGGGGGAGTTCACCCCTCCACTTT
TRBV4-1	TRBJ1-4	TRBD1	many	CASSPYRGMDEKLFF	TGCGCCAGCAGCCCGTACAGGGGTATGGATGAAAAACTGTTTTTT
TRBV10-3	TRBJ2-3	TRBD1	few	CAISPGQGFTDTQYF	TGTGCCATCAGCCCGGGACAGGGTTTCACAGATACGCAGTATTTT
TRBV12-3/TRBV12-4	TRBJ1-3	NA	many	CASSLAGVRSGNTIYF	TGTGCCAGCAGTTTAGCCGGGGTTCGGTCTGGAAACACCATATATTTT
TRBV20-1	TRBJ2-3	TRBD1	few	CSARKGASTDTQYF	TGCAGTGCTAGAAAGGGGGCCAGCACAGATACGCAGTATTTT
TRBV5-1	TRBJ1-2	NA	NA	CASSLATTEADRHTF	TGCGCCAGCAGCTTGGCCACGACAGAAGCCGATCGCCACACCTTC